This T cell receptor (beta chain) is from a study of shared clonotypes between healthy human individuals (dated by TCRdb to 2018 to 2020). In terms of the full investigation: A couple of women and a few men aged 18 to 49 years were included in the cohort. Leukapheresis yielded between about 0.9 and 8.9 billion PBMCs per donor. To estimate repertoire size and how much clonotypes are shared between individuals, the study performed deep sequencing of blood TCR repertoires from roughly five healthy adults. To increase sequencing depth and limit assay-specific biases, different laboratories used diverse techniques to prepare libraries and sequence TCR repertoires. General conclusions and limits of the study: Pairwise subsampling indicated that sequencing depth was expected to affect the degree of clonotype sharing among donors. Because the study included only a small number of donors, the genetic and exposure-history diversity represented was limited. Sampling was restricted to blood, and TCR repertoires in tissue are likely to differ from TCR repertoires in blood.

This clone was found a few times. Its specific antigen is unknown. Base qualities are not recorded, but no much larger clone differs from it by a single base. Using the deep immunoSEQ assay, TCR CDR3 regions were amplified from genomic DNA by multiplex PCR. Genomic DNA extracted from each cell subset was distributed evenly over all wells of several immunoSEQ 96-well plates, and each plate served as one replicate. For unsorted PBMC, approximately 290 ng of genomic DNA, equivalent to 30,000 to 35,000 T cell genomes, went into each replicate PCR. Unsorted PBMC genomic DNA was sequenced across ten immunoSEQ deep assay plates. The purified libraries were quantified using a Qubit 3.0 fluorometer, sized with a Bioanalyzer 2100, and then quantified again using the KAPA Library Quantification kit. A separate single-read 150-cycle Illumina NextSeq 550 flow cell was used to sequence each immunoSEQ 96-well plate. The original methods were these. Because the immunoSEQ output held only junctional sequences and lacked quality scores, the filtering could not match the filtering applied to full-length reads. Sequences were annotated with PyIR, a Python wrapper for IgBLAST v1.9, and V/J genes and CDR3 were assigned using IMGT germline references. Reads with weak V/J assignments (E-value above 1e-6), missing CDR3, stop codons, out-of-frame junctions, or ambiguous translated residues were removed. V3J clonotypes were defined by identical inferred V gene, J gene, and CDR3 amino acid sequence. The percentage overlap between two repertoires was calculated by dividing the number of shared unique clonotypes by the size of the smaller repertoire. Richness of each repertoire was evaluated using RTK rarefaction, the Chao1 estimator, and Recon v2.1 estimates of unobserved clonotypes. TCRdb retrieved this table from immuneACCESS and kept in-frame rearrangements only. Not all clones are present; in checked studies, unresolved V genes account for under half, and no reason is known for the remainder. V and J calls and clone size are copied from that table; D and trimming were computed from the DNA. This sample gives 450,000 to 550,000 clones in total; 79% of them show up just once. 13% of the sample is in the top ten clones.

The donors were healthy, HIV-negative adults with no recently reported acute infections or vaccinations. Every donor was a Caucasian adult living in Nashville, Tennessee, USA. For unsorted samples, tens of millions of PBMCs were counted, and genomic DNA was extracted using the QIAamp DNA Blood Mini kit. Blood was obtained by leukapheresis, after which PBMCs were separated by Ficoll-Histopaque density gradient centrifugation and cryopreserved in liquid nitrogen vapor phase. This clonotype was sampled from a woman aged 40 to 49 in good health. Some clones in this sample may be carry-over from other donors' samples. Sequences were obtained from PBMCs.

The CDR3 corresponds to CASSMWSNQPQHF. The bases read TGTGCCAGTAGTATGTGGAGCAATCAGCCCCAGCATTTT. This sequence uses TRBV19 and TRBJ1-5; the D gene is unclear. Taken from the germline V gene (reference sequence), the CDR1 and CDR2 loops are LNHDA and SQIVND. The V end loses 3 bases and the J end loses 1 base, and a stretch of 4 bases separates them. From the cysteine up to the phenylalanine, the CDR3 has a length of 13 residues. The kept DNA is CDR3 alone, 39 bases in frame from the first base.